This TCR beta chain was found in a study of shared clonotypes between healthy human individuals. Findings and caveats of the study: When compared with the clonotypes that were shared by all four sorted-subset donors, the non-shared clonotypes turned out to have lower generation probabilities. Among donors, the sharing of clonotypes was expected to be influenced by sequencing depth.

Deep-level assay runs were performed. Data came from immunoSEQ multiplex PCR; TCRdb stores just in-frame clones and leaves some out. In the table there are about 2.1 million clones, about 94% of which are singletons. Notes on this clone: What it binds is unknown.

Positive CCR7 selection of CD45RO-negative cells yielded the naive CD8 cells, and terminally differentiated effector memory CD45RA+ cells were excluded. The CDR3 extends over 11 amino acids. Trimming took 4 bases from V and 7 from J, leaving 5 bases between them. Germline-derived CDR1 and CDR2 are LGHNA and YNFKEQ. V gene TRBV4-2 combines with J gene TRBJ2-1; D remains unclear. The TCR sequence derives from a man in his late teens or twenties in good health. Some clones in this sample may be carry-over from other donors' samples. The sequencing input was naive CD8+ T cells from PBMCs. CDR3 loop: CASSLGNEQFF. The DNA for the CDR3 is TGTGCCAGCAGCCTCGGGAATGAGCAGTTCTTC.